These 14 T cell receptor beta chains were all obtained from the same sample, sequenced in a study of shared clonotypes between healthy human individuals. The repertoire was sequenced with immunoSEQ multiplex PCR; TCRdb's copy has only in-frame clones and lacks some. The sample lists roughly 660,000 clones; 80% to 95% were seen once. Sequencing input: memory CD8+ T cells from PBMCs. Specified subset: CD45RO+ cells pooled with CCR7-negative TemRA cells. The receptors come from a man aged 18 to 29 in good health. Some clones in this sample may be carry-over from other donors' samples.

This chain joins TRBV9 and TRBJ2-2; D is unclear. Germline V lookup: CDR1 SGDLS, CDR2 YYNGEE. This CDR3 is built from 15 residues. The V and J ends lost 3 bases and 0 bases respectively, with 9 bases between them. The CDR3 coding sequence is TGTGCCAGCAGCGCCACGGCGGCGAACACCGGGGAGCTGTTTTTT. As protein: CASSATAANTGELFF.

The chain carries TRBV5-1 and TRBJ1-1; the D gene is possibly TRBD1 (5 bases). Germline values: CDR1 SGHRS, CDR2 YFSETQ. This CDR3 is built from 15 residues. V gave up 0 bases and J gave up 0 bases, with 9 bases separating them. The CDR3 reads CASSLGQQLNTEAFF. The CDR3 nucleotides are TGCGCCAGCAGCTTGGGACAGCAACTGAACACTGAAGCTTTCTTT. Full variable domain (remainder filled in from reference TRBV5-1 and TRBJ1-1): KAGVTQTPRYLIKTRGQQVTLSCSPISGHRSVSWYQQTPGQGLQFLFEYFSETQRNKGNFPGRFSGRQFSNSRSEMNVSTLELGDSALYLCASSLGQQLNTEAFFGQGTRLTVV.

V gene TRBV2 combines with J gene TRBJ2-7; D is possibly TRBD1 (6 bases). Germline assignment: CDR1 SNHLY and CDR2 FYNNEI. The CDR3 is 15 residues long. The V end was cut by 11 bases, the J end by 0 bases, with 20 bases between. The CDR3 is CACTLPGQYSYEQYF. The CDR3 DNA is TGTGCCTGTACCTTACCCGGACAGTACTCCTACGAGCAGTACTTC.

The chain is built from TRBV10-3 and TRBJ2-5, with TRBD2 matching 8 bases. This CDR3 contains 16 residues. CDR1 is ENHRY, CDR2 SYGVKD, per germline. V lost 0 bases to trimming and J lost 1 base; unmatched junction nucleotides: 4. The CDR3 loop reads CAISESVAGSQETQYF. CDR3 nucleotide sequence: TGTGCCATCAGTGAGTCAGTAGCGGGAAGCCAAGAGACCCAGTACTTC.

The J gene is TRBJ2-7, the V gene TRBV29-1; TRBD2 agrees at 7 bases. The CDR3 runs 13 residues. The germline V gene encodes CDR1 SQVTM and CDR2 ANQGSEA. J was trimmed by 2 bases and V by 7 bases; bases with no gene match: 8. In DNA form, the CDR3 reads TGCAGCGCCCTGGGGGGGGGACCCTACGAGCAGTACTTC. Encoded protein: CSALGGGPYEQYF.

This clone has a single count. The V gene is TRBV11-1, the J gene TRBJ2-7; 7 bases map to TRBD1. The length of the CDR3 is 13 residues. The germline V gene encodes CDR1 SGHAT and CDR2 FQDESV (reference sequence). The J segment lost 5 bases and the V segment lost 2 bases, leaving 3 bases of the junction unmatched. In DNA, the CDR3 is TGTGCCAGCAGCTTAAGACAGGGCAACGAGCAGTACTTC. This encodes CASSLRQGNEQYF.

This clone was found once. This chain connects TRBV7-6 to TRBJ2-7; no definite D call. V lost 1 base to trimming and J lost 0 bases, with 7 bases between them. The germline V gene encodes CDR1 SGHVS and CDR2 FNYEAQ. CDR3 length: 14 residues. The CDR3 DNA reads TGTGCCAGCAGCTTAGAACGAAACTCCTACGAGCAGTACTTC. It is translated as CASSLERNSYEQYF.

This chain joins TRBV7-2 and TRBJ1-2; possible D gene TRBD1, 5 bases. Germline loops: CDR1 SGHTA, CDR2 FQGNSA. The CDR3 covers 17 residues. The germline V and J ends were trimmed by 1 base and 4 bases, with 19 bases remaining between them. The CDR3 nucleotides are TGTGCCAGCAGCTTAGTAGCCCGGAGGGGCGTCCCCTATGGCTACACCTTC. Protein product: CASSLVARRGVPYGYTF.

The table lists this clone with many counts. The chain joins TRBV27 to TRBJ2-7; the D is unclear. Trimming removed 3 bases at V and 12 bases at J, with 15 bases between. CDR3 length: 12 amino acids. Germline CDR1 MNHEY, CDR2 SMNVEV (reference sequence). This CDR3 is CASSFPGKAAYF. The CDR3 DNA reads TGTGCCAGCAGTTTTCCAGGTAAAGCCGCGTACTTC.

The chain employs TRBV10-3 and TRBJ2-2; D gene ambiguous. Germline CDR1 is ENHRY and CDR2 is SYGVKD. Trimming stripped 0 bases from V and 0 bases from J, with 8 bases between. The CDR3 consists of 16 residues. The CDR3 nucleotides are TGTGCCATCAGTGAGTCAGTGGGAACGAACACCGGGGAGCTGTTTTTT. Residues: CAISESVGTNTGELFF.

The chain employs TRBV28 and TRBJ1-1, with D uncertain. The CDR3 runs 18 residues. Trimming removed 6 bases at V and 4 bases at J, with 27 bases between. Germline V gene data show CDR1 as MDHEN and CDR2 as SYDVKM. The CDR3 nucleotides read TGTGCCAGCAGCCCTCCTACGACTCTACTTCTTCTAGGCACTGAAGCTTTCTTT. This sequence encodes CASSPPTTLLLLGTEAFF.

CDR3 region: CASSPVPGRIDTQYF. CDR3 coding DNA: TGCGCCAGCAGCCCAGTCCCGGGACGGATAGATACGCAGTATTTT. The V call is TRBV5-1, the J call TRBJ2-3; D may correspond to TRBD1 or TRBD2 (5 bases each). V shed 4 bases and J shed 5 bases, with 17 bases lying between them. The CDR3 runs 15 residues. The germline gives CDR1 SGHRS, CDR2 YFSETQ.

The rearrangement links TRBV2 to TRBJ2-7; 7 bases line up with TRBD2. The J segment lost 0 bases and the V segment lost 4 bases, leaving 3 bases of the junction unmatched. CDR1 is SNHLY, CDR2 FYNNEI, per germline. CDR3 length: 14 residues. In nucleotides, the CDR3 is TGTGCCAGCAGTGTAGCGGGTGGCTCCTACGAGCAGTACTTC. It specifies CASSVAGGSYEQYF.

The chain carries TRBV7-6 and TRBJ1-5, with 7 bases matching TRBD1. The CDR3 loop spans 15 amino acids. V shed 2 bases and J 4 bases; nucleotides not matched to a gene: 5. Germline loops: CDR1 SGHVS, CDR2 FNYEAQ. CDR3 nucleotide sequence: TGTGCCAGCAGCTTAAATACAGGGGAGAATCAGCCCCAGCATTTT. Its translation: CASSLNTGENQPQHF.